This record concerns one T cell receptor (beta chain) sequence. The antigen is not known. The PCR had 60 Vbeta and 13 Jbeta primers. Produced via immunoSEQ multiplex PCR; TCRdb's table is partial and in-frame only. The repertoire includes 150,000 to 200,000 clones, around 78% of them detected once, and 14% sits in the top ten. The data belong to a study of cytomegalovirus exposure and HLA in healthy donors. Whole-study findings and limits: With later analysis, a missense DCLRE1C variant became linked to TCR beta V- and J-gene trimming. Later on, analysis showed that most CMV-associated TCR beta chains appeared to be HLA-restricted.

This clonotype was obtained from a woman between 25 and 40 years old in good health and CMV-seropositive. Sequenced material: PBMCs.

The CDR3 loop is CASKVDRASGYTF. CDR3 DNA: TGTGCCAGTAAAGTGGACAGGGCCTCTGGCTACACCTTC. The rearrangement uses TRBV19 and TRBJ1-2, with 8 nucleotides matching TRBD1. J gave up 7 bases and V 7 bases, and 8 bases lay outside the gene matches. Germline V lookup: CDR1 LNHDA, CDR2 SQIVND (reference sequence). The CDR3 is made up of 13 amino acids. The variable domain in full, with the rest retrieved from reference TRBV19 and TRBJ1-2, is DGGITQSPKYLFRKEGQNVTLSCEQNLNHDAMYWYRQDPGQGLRLIYYSQIVNDFQKGDIAEGYSVSREKKESFPLTVTSAQKNPTAFYLCASKVDRASGYTFGSGTRLTVV.